The 29 T cell receptor beta chains below come from one sample, sequenced in a study of T cell responses to AZD1222 COVID-19 vaccine. Sequenced by immunoSEQ multiplex PCR; TCRdb stores in-frame clones only, minus some. Of some 96,000 clones in the sample, about 89% were seen once. The specimen comprised peripheral blood, sampled on day 0 of MenACWY control vaccination. These receptors were obtained from an adult in good health.

The V and J genes are TRBV7-9 and TRBJ2-7, with 12 bases identical to TRBD2. Germline CDR1 SEHNR, CDR2 FQNEAQ (reference sequence). J gave up 2 bases and V 1 base, and 9 bases lay outside the gene matches. The CDR3 covers 18 residues. This CDR3 reads CASSLGGTSGRLTYEQYF. DNA for the CDR3: TGTGCCAGCAGCTTAGGAGGGACTAGCGGGCGACTCACCTACGAGCAGTACTTC.

The chain links TRBV5-1 to TRBJ2-7, with 12 bases identical to TRBD2. The junction had 1 base not matched to a gene; V was cut back by 3 bases and J by 0 bases. The CDR3 length is 15 residues. Germline V CDR1 and CDR2: SGHRS, YFSETQ. The CDR3: CASSWTSGASYEQYF. The CDR3 coding sequence is TGCGCCAGCAGCTGGACTAGCGGGGCCTCCTACGAGCAGTACTTC. The full variable domain, in which reference TRBV5-1 and TRBJ2-7 provide the parts outside the CDR3, is KAGVTQTPRYLIKTRGQQVTLSCSPISGHRSVSWYQQTPGQGLQFLFEYFSETQRNKGNFPGRFSGRQFSNSRSEMNVSTLELGDSALYLCASSWTSGASYEQYFGPGTRLTVT.

The chain carries TRBV3-1 (or the pseudogene TRBV3-2) and TRBJ2-3, with unresolved D. Germline V CDR1 and CDR2: LGHDT, YNNKEL (reference sequence). V dropped 3 bases and J dropped 1 base, with 14 bases sitting between them. The CDR3 totals 16 residues. The CDR3 here is CASSHLSRTRTDTQYF. The CDR3 DNA is TGTGCCAGCAGCCACTTAAGCAGGACCCGCACAGATACGCAGTATTTT.

The V call is TRBV20-1, the J call TRBJ1-5; unclear D gene. The CDR3 covers 13 residues. Germline assignment: CDR1 DFQATT and CDR2 SNEGSKA (reference sequence). Trimming pared 3 bases from V and 7 bases from J, leaving 13 bases between. CDR3 nucleotides: TGCAGTGCTAGTGGGCAGGCTGGGCAGCCCCAGCATTTT. Its translation: CSASGQAGQPQHF.

The V gene is TRBV4-3, the J gene TRBJ2-5, with TRBD2 matching over 8 bases. The CDR3 extends over 16 amino acids. The V segment lost 3 bases and the J segment 5 bases; nucleotides outside the gene matches: 11. Germline CDR1 and CDR2: LGHNA and YSLEER. In nucleotides, the CDR3 is TGCGCCAGCAGCCAGGTAGCGGGGAGCCCCTGGGAGACCCAGTACTTC. It translates to CASSQVAGSPWETQYF.

The rearrangement joins TRBV3-1 (or the pseudogene TRBV3-2) to TRBJ1-3; unclear D gene. Germline-derived CDR1 and CDR2 are LGHDT and YNNKEL (reference sequence). CDR3 length: 15 amino acids. Trimming removed 1 base from V and 4 bases from J, with 11 bases in between. CDR3 protein: CASSQGSGGGNTIYF. CDR3 nucleotides: TGTGCCAGCAGCCAAGGATCCGGAGGCGGAAACACCATATATTTT.

The chain has TRBV9 and TRBJ2-5; possibly TRBD2 for D (6 bases). V was clipped by 0 bases and J by 0 bases, with 9 bases between them. In germline, CDR1 is SGDLS, CDR2 YYNGEE. The CDR3 extends over 15 amino acids. The CDR3 sequence: CASSVGSSDQETQYF. CDR3 bases: TGTGCCAGCAGCGTAGGATCTAGCGACCAAGAGACCCAGTACTTC.

The chain carries TRBV18 and TRBJ1-2, with a weak D call TRBD1 (5 bases). The V gene's germline CDR1 is KGHSH and CDR2 LQKENI. The CDR3 has 14 residues. V was cut by 3 bases and J by 4 bases, with 12 bases left in between. The CDR3 sequence is CASSPRDGVYGYTF. In DNA form, the CDR3 reads TGTGCCAGCTCACCCAGGGACGGGGTCTATGGCTACACCTTC.

V gene TRBV24-1 combines with J gene TRBJ2-2; either TRBD1 or TRBD2 may fit D (6 bases each). This CDR3 has 16 amino acids. The germline V gene encodes CDR1 KGHDR and CDR2 SFDVKD. Between the trimmed V and J ends, which lost 2 bases and 2 bases, there was a span of 11 bases. CDR3 sequence: CATSDSEGVNTGELFF. CDR3 DNA sequence: TGTGCCACCAGTGATTCGGAGGGGGTTAACACCGGGGAGCTGTTTTTT.

The rearrangement uses TRBV5-4 and TRBJ2-7, with 8 bases that match TRBD1. V dropped 0 bases and J dropped 3; count of bases not matched to a gene: 11. The CDR3 is 17 residues long. CDR1 is SGHNT, CDR2 YYREEE, per germline (reference sequence). The CDR3 nucleotides are TGTGCCAGCAGCTTGGGGGCAGGGGGCGCATCTCTCTACGAGCAGTACTTC. Translating it yields CASSLGAGGASLYEQYF.

The genes are TRBV19 and TRBJ1-5, with D hard to call. CDR1 and CDR2 (germline): LNHDA, SQIVND (reference sequence). With 2 bases removed from V and 3 bases from J, the gap between germline ends came to 8 bases. The CDR3 contains 14 residues. Here the CDR3 reads CASSIMGYNQPQHF. For the CDR3, the DNA is TGTGCCAGTAGTATAATGGGGTACAATCAGCCCCAGCATTTT. Full variable domain (rest looked up from reference TRBV19 and TRBJ1-5): DGGITQSPKYLFRKEGQNVTLSCEQNLNHDAMYWYRQDPGQGLRLIYYSQIVNDFQKGDIAEGYSVSREKKESFPLTVTSAQKNPTAFYLCASSIMGYNQPQHFGDGTRLSIL.

The rearrangement joins TRBV3-1 (or the pseudogene TRBV3-2) to TRBJ2-6; D might be TRBD2 (6 bases). Per the germline V gene, CDR1 is LGHDT and CDR2 is YNNKEL (reference sequence). The CDR3 length is 17 residues. V lost 4 bases and J lost 2, with 15 bases in between. This chain's CDR3 is CASSPNRGSPGANVLTF. In nucleotides, the CDR3 is TGTGCCAGCAGCCCTAACCGGGGGTCCCCTGGGGCCAACGTCCTGACTTTC.

This chain uses TRBV21-1 with TRBJ2-3; whether TRBD2, the table's D call, matches the DNA was not checked. TRBV21-1 is classified as a pseudogene. This CDR3 is 16 amino acids long. CDR3 sequence reads: CASSTYSGSCTDTQYF. CDR3 nucleotides: TGTGCCAGCAGCACTTATAGCGGGAGTTGCACAGATACGCAGTATTTT.

This clone occurred a few times. This chain connects TRBV28 to TRBJ2-5; 12 nucleotides line up with TRBD2. With V trimmed by 3 bases and J by 4 bases, 6 bases remained unmatched. Per the germline V gene, CDR1 is MDHEN and CDR2 is SYDVKM. There are 16 residues in the CDR3. In nucleotides, the CDR3 is TGTGCCAGCAGTTTCCCTGCTAGCGGGGGGGCAGAGACCCAGTACTTC. It codes for CASSFPASGGAETQYF.

The J gene is TRBJ1-5, the V gene TRBV2; tentatively, D is TRBD1 (6 bases). The CDR3 is 14 residues long. Germline CDR1 SNHLY, CDR2 FYNNEI. V was cut by 6 bases and J by 7 bases, with 16 bases left in between. CDR3: CASSQGWGRQPQHF. In DNA form, the CDR3 reads TGTGCCAGCAGCCAAGGGTGGGGGCGACAGCCCCAGCATTTT.

This clone was observed a few times. J is TRBJ2-1 and V is TRBV4-1, with 8 bases that match TRBD1. There are 16 residues in the CDR3. Losses at the gene ends were 5 bases for V and 1 base for J; bases not matched to a gene: 7. Germline CDR1 is MGHRA and CDR2 is YSYEKL. This chain's CDR3 is CASSTPTGGSYNEQFF. The CDR3 coding sequence is TGCGCCAGCAGCACCCCCACAGGGGGTTCCTACAATGAGCAGTTCTTC.

The rearrangement links TRBV18 to TRBJ2-7; 10 nucleotides line up with TRBD1. This CDR3 contains 16 residues. The ends lost 6 bases at V and 3 bases at J; junction bases unmatched: 11. Germline CDR1 is KGHSH and CDR2 is LQKENI. CDR3 DNA sequence: TGTGCCAGCTCTCCCGGACAGGGGGGACTAAACTACGAGCAGTACTTC. Translating it yields CASSPGQGGLNYEQYF.

This clone has a single count. V is TRBV29-1 and J is TRBJ1-5; tentative D call: TRBD1 (6 bases). Trimming stripped 7 bases from V and 4 bases from J, with 11 bases between. CDR1 is SQVTM, CDR2 ANQGSEA, per germline. The CDR3 loop spans 12 amino acids. CDR3 sequence reads: CSASQGNQPQHF. In DNA form, the CDR3 reads TGCAGCGCATCACAGGGAAATCAGCCCCAGCATTTT.

The rearrangement joins TRBV30 to TRBJ1-6, with D uncertain. Trimming removed 7 bases from V and 7 bases from J, with 17 bases in between. This CDR3 region has 14 residues. CDR1 GTSNPN and CDR2 SVGIG come from the germline V gene (reference sequence). CDR3 loop: CAYTPEHRNSPLHF. The CDR3 bases are TGTGCCTACACTCCGGAACACCGAAATTCACCCCTCCACTTT.

The rearrangement links TRBV7-2 to TRBJ1-5; D is uncertain. There are 15 residues in the CDR3. CDR1 and CDR2 from the germline V gene are SGHTA and FQGNSA. V was cut by 3 bases and J by 2 bases, with 11 bases left in between. This chain's CDR3 is CASSFDGLGNQPQHF. Written as DNA, the CDR3 is TGTGCCAGCAGCTTTGACGGGTTGGGCAATCAGCCCCAGCATTTT.

The chain carries TRBV10-3 and TRBJ2-3; 14 nucleotides line up with TRBD2. The germline CDR1 and CDR2 sequences are ENHRY and SYGVKD. J was trimmed by 4 bases and V by 6 bases; bases with no gene match: 6. This CDR3 is built from 16 residues. The DNA for the CDR3 is TGTGCCATCAGGGGGACTAGCGGGAGCGGGGCAGATACGCAGTATTTT. Protein sequence: CAIRGTSGSGADTQYF.

The chain joins TRBV30 to TRBJ1-2; D is possibly TRBD1 (5 bases). The CDR3 consists of 13 residues. Per the germline V gene, CDR1 is GTSNPN and CDR2 is SVGIG (reference sequence). V was clipped by 5 bases and J by 4 bases, with 14 bases between them. CDR3 nucleotide sequence: TGTGCCTGGCTAAGGGACTCGGGCTATGGCTACACCTTC. Translation gives CAWLRDSGYGYTF.

The CDR3 here is CAISEGQGNTEAFF. Written as DNA, the CDR3 is TGTGCCATCAGTGAGGGACAGGGGAACACTGAAGCTTTCTTT. The chain uses TRBV10-3 and TRBJ1-1; TRBD1 agrees at 8 bases. After removal of 2 bases from V and 1 base from J, the junction contained 0 bases not matched to a gene. Germline loops: CDR1 ENHRY, CDR2 SYGVKD. This CDR3 is 14 amino acids long.

In its sample, this clone was seen once. The chain recombines TRBV2 with TRBJ2-3, with 7 bases fitting TRBD1. Per germline, CDR1 SNHLY and CDR2 FYNNEI. V shed 7 bases, J shed 3 bases, and the junction held 13 bases outside the gene matches. The CDR3 totals 16 residues. DNA for the CDR3: TGTGCCAGCACCCCGAGGGGGCAGGGGGAAACAGATACGCAGTATTTT. Protein: CASTPRGQGETDTQYF. The complete variable domain, with remaining parts taken from reference TRBV2 and TRBJ2-3, reads EPEVTQTPSHQVTQMGQEVILRCVPISNHLYFYWYRQILGQKVEFLVSFYNNEISEKSEIFDDQFSVERPDGSNFTLKIRSTKLEDSAMYFCASTPRGQGETDTQYFGPGTRLTVL.

This chain connects TRBV27 to TRBJ2-2, with 8 bases identical to TRBD1. Per germline, CDR1 MNHEY and CDR2 SMNVEV (reference sequence). Trimming at V came to 9 bases and at J to 5 bases, leaving 8 bases not matched to a gene. This CDR3 region has 14 residues. The CDR3 DNA is TGTGCCAGTCGCCGGGACAGGCTGACCGGGGAGCTGTTTTTT. Translation gives CASRRDRLTGELFF.

This clone has just one count. The chain has TRBV6-2 or TRBV6-3 and TRBJ1-6, with 8 bases lining up with TRBD1. V shed 6 bases, J shed 0 bases, and the junction held 7 bases outside the gene matches. Germline lookup yields CDR1 MNHEY and CDR2 SVGEGT. CDR3 size: 17 residues. In nucleotides, the CDR3 is TGTGCCAGCAGCCCTCTGACAGGGGCCTCCTATAATTCACCCCTCCACTTT. Amino acid sequence: CASSPLTGASYNSPLHF.

V and J are TRBV30 and TRBJ2-3; D is uncertain. V shed 0 bases and J shed 6 bases, with 10 bases lying between them. The CDR3 has 13 amino acids. CDR1 and CDR2 from the germline V gene are GTSNPN and SVGIG (reference sequence). CDR3 bases: TGTGCCTGGAGTGTACGAGATACGGATACGCAGTATTTT. Translation: CAWSVRDTDTQYF.

The chain employs TRBV7-3 and TRBJ1-1, with D tentatively TRBD1 (6 bases). Germline CDR1 reads SGHTA; CDR2 reads FQGTGA. V lost 2 bases and J lost 5, with 9 bases in between. The CDR3 extends over 13 amino acids. This CDR3 is CASSLQGGTEAFF. CDR3 bases: TGTGCCAGCAGCTTACAAGGGGGAACTGAAGCTTTCTTT.

V usage is TRBV4-1 and J usage is TRBJ2-5; 11 bases match TRBD2. This CDR3 is built from 18 residues. CDR1 and CDR2 from the germline V gene are MGHRA and YSYEKL. V dropped 4 bases and J dropped 1; count of bases not matched to a gene: 11. In DNA form, the CDR3 reads TGCGCCAGCAGCCGCACAGGGTGGCTAGCGGGAGGCCAAGAGACCCAGTACTTC. Translating it yields CASSRTGWLAGGQETQYF.